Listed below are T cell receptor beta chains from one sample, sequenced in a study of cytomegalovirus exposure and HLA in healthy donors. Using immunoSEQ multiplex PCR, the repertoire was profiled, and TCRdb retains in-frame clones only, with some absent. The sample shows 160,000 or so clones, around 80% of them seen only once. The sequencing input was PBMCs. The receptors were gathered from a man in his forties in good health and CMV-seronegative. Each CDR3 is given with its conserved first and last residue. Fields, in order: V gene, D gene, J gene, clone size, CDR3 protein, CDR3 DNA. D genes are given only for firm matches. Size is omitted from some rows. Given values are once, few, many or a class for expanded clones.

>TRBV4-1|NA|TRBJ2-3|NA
CASSSRSGVSGTQYF
TGCGCCAGCAGCTCTCGAAGCGGTGTAAGTGGTACGCAGTATTTT
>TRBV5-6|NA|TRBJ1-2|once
CASSWTANGYTF
TGTGCCAGCAGCTGGACAGCGAATGGCTACACCTTC
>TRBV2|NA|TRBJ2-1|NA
CASSETGSTAKQFF
TGTGCCAGCAGTGAGACAGGCTCTACCGCGAAGCAGTTCTTC
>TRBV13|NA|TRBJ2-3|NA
CASSSPRGGAVGTDTQYF
TGTGCCAGCAGCTCACCCCGGGGTGGAGCGGTCGGCACAGATACGCAGTATTTT
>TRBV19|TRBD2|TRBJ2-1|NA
CASSAGTSSYNEQFF
TGTGCCAGTAGTGCCGGGACTAGCAGTTACAATGAGCAGTTCTTC
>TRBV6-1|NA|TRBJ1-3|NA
CASSDSPGRRGRGNTIYF
TGTGCCAGCAGTGATTCCCCCGGGCGCAGGGGTCGGGGAAACACCATATATTTT
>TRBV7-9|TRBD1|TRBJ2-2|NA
CSSSLWDRDPGELFF
TGTTCCAGCAGCTTATGGGACAGGGACCCCGGGGAGCTGTTTTTT
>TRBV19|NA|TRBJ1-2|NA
CASSREGVELNYGYTF
TGTGCCAGTAGTCGGGAGGGGGTGGAACTTAACTATGGCTACACCTTC
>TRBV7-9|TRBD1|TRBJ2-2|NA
CASSLTGQGNTGELFF
TGTGCCAGCAGCTTAACGGGACAGGGAAACACCGGGGAGCTGTTTTTT
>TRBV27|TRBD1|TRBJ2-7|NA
CASSLDRGGYEQYF
TGTGCCAGCAGTTTAGACAGGGGGGGGTACGAGCAGTACTTC
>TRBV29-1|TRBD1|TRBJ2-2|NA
CSVLTGEASTRILHTGELFF
TGCAGCGTTTTAACAGGGGAAGCCTCAACTAGAATCCTTCACACCGGGGAGCTGTTTTTT
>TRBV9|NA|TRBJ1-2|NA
CASSASGTLGGYTF
TGTGCCAGCAGCGCCAGCGGGACGCTGGGAGGCTACACCTTC
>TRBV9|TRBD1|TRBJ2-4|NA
CASSPGDRRAKNIQYF
TGTGCCAGCAGCCCCGGGGACAGAAGAGCCAAAAACATTCAGTACTTC
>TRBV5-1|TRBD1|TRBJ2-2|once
CASSGAQGEVAGELFF
TGCGCCAGCAGCGGGGCACAGGGGGAAGTAGCCGGGGAGCTGTTTTTT
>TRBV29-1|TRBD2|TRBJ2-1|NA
CSGRDGGYNEQFF
TGCAGCGGACGAGACGGGGGGTACAATGAGCAGTTCTTC
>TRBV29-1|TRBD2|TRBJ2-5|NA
CSVPRAGGRGETQYF
TGCAGCGTTCCCCGAGCGGGAGGGCGGGGAGAGACCCAGTACTTC
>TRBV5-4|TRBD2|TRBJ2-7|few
CASSLDGGTSRYEQYF
TGTGCCAGCAGCTTGGATGGCGGGACTAGCCGGTACGAGCAGTACTTC
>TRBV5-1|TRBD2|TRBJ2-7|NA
CASSSPSGTSESYEQYF
TGCGCCAGCAGCTCCCCGAGCGGGACTAGCGAATCCTACGAGCAGTACTTC
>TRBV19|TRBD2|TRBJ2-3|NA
CASSGVSSGRRDTQYF
TGTGCCAGTAGTGGGGTCTCTAGCGGGAGAAGAGATACGCAGTATTTT
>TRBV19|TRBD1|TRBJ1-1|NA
CASSTMFRDRGPGGTEAFF
TGTGCCAGTAGTACCATGTTCCGGGACAGGGGTCCCGGGGGGACTGAAGCTTTCTTT
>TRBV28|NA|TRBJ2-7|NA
CASSSSVIAYEQYF
TGTGCCAGCAGTTCCAGTGTAATAGCTTACGAGCAGTACTTC
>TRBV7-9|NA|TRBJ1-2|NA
CSSSFDRNYGYTF
TGTTCCAGCAGCTTTGACAGGAACTATGGCTACACCTTC
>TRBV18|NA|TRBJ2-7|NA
CASSREAAGYEQYF
TGTGCCAGCTCACGGGAGGCCGCCGGTTACGAGCAGTACTTC
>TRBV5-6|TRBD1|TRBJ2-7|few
CASSFGTGGGEQYF
TGTGCCAGCAGCTTTGGGACAGGGGGCGGGGAGCAGTACTTC
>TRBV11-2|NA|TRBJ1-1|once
CASSLARGIEAFF
TGTGCCAGCAGCTTAGCGAGGGGGATAGAAGCTTTCTTT
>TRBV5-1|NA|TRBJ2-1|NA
CASSLSYGGYNEQFF
TGCGCCAGCAGCTTGTCGTACGGGGGCTACAATGAGCAGTTCTTC
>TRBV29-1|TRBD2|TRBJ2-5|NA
CSGLAGGRETQYF
TGCAGCGGCCTAGCGGGAGGTCGGGAGACCCAGTACTTC
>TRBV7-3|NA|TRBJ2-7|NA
CASSSYEQYF
TGTGCCAGCAGCTCGTACGAGCAGTACTTC
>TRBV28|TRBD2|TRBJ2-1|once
CALVGGSSGEQFF
TGTGCCCTGGTCGGCGGGAGTTCGGGTGAGCAGTTCTTC